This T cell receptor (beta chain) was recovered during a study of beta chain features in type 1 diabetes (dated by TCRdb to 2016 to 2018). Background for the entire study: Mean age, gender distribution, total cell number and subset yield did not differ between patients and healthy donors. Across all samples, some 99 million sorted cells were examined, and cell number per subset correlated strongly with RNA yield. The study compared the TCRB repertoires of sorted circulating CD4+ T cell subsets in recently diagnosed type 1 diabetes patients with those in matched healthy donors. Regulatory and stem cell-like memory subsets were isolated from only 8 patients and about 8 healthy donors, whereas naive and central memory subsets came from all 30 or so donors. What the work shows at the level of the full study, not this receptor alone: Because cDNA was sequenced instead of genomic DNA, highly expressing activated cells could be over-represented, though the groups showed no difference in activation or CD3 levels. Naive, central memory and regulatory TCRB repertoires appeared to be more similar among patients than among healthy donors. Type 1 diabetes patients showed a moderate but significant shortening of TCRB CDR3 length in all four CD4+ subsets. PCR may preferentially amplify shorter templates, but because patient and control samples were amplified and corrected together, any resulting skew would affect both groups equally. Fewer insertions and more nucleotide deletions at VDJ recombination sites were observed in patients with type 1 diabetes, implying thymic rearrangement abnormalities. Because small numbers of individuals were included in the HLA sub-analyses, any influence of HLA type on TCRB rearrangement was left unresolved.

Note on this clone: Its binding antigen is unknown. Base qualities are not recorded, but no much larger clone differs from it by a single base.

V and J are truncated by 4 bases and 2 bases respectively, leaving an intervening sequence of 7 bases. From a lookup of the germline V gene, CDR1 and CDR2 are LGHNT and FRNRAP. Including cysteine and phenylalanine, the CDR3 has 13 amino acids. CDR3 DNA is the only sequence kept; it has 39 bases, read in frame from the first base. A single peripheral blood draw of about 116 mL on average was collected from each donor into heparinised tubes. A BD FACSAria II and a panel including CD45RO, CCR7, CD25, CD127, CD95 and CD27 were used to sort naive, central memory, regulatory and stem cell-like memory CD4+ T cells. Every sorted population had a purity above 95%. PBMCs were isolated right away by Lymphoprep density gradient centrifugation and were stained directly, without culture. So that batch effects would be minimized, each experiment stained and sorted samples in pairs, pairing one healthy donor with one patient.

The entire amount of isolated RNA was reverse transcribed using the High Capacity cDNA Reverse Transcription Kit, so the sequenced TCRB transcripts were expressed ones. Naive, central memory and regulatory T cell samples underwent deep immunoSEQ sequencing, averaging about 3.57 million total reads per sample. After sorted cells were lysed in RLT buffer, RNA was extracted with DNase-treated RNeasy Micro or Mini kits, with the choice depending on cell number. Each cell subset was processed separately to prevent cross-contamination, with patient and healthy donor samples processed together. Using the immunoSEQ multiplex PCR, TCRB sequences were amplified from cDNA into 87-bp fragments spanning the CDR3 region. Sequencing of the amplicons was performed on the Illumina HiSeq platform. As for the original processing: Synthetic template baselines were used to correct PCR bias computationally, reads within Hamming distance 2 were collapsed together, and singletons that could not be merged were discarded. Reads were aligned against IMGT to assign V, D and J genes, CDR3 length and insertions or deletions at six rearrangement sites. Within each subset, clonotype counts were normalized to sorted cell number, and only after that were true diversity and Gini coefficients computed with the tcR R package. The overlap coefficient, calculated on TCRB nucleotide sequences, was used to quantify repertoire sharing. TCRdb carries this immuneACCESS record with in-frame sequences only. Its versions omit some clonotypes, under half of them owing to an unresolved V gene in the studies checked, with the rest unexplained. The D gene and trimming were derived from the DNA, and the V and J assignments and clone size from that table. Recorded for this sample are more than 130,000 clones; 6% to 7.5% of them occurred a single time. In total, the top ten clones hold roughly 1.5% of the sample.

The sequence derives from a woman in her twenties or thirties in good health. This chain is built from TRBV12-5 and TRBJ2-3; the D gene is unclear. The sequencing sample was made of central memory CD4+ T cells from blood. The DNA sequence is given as TGTGCTAGTGGTTCTCAGATCACAGATACGCAGTATTTT. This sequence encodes CASGSQITDTQYF.